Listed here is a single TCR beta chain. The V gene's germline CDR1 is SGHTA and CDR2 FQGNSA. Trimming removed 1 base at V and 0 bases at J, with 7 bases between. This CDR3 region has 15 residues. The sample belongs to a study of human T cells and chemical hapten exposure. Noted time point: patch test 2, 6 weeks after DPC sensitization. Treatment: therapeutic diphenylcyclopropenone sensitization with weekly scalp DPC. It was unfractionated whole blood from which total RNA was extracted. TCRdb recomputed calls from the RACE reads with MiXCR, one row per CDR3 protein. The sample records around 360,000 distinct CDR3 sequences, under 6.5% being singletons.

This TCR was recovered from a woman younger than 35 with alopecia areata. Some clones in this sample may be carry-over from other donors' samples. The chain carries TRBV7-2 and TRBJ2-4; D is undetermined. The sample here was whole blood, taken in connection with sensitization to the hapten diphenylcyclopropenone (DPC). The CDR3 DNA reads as TGTGCCAGCAGCTTAGAGCCTCTAGCCAAAAACATTCAGTACTTC. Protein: CASSLEPLAKNIQYF. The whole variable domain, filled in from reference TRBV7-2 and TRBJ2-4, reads GAGVSQSPSNKVTEKGKDVELRCDPISGHTALYWYRQSLGQGLEFLIYFQGNSAPDKSGLPSDRFSAERTGGSVSTLTIQRTQQEDSAVYLCASSLEPLAKNIQYFGAGTRLSVL.